This is a list of T cell receptor beta chains from one sample in a study of response to subunit inactivated influenza vaccine. TCRdb recomputed calls from the RT-PCR reads with MiXCR, one row per CDR3 protein. The sample carries about 570,000 distinct CDR3 sequences, about 10% recorded once. The specimen comprised PBMCs from blood, sampled on the day of vaccination. These TCRs come from a man aged 50-59 years who received an inactivated influenza vaccine. The CDR3 runs from the conserved cysteine through the conserved F or W. The D gene is left open where the match is weak. Clone sizes are given selectively: once, few, many, or a class where the clone is expanded.

NA | few | 14 | TRBJ2-7 | TRBV4-2 | TGTGCCAGCAGCCAAGGGGGCAGGTCCTACGAGCAGTACTTC | CASSQGGRSYEQYF
NA | NA | 12 | TRBJ2-4 | TRBV20-1 | TGCAGTGCTAGAGGCTCCATGGGCATTCAGTACTTC | CSARGSMGIQYF
NA | NA | 13 | TRBJ2-2 | TRBV9 | TGTGCCAGCACGGGTTTTCGGACCGGGGAGCTGTTTTTT | CASTGFRTGELFF
NA | NA | 13 | TRBJ1-5 | TRBV6-2/TRBV6-3 | TGTGCCAGCAGTCCTGGGGGTTTTGAGCCCCAGCATTTT | CASSPGGFEPQHF
NA | few | 16 | TRBJ1-6 | TRBV7-6 | TGTGCCAGCAGCTTAGCGTGGGCACCTCCGAATTCACCCCTCCACTTT | CASSLAWAPPNSPLHF
NA | many | 16 | TRBJ1-6 | TRBV28 | TGTGCCAGTCGGGGCCTGTCAGCGTCCTATAATTCACCCCTCCACTTT | CASRGLSASYNSPLHF
NA | few | 16 | TRBJ2-1 | TRBV10-3 | TGTGCCATCAGTGAGTCGATCCAGGGTCGAGACAATGAGCAGTTCTTC | CAISESIQGRDNEQFF
NA | many | 11 | TRBJ2-7 | TRBV20-1 | TGCAGTGCGGGGGACGGCTACGAGCAGTACTTC | CSAGDGYEQYF
TRBD1 | few | 14 | TRBJ2-5 | TRBV20-1 | TGCAGTGCTCGATTCCGGGACAGCGAAGAGACCCAGTACTTC | CSARFRDSEETQYF
NA | NA | 15 | TRBJ2-7 | TRBV27 | TGTGCCAGCAGTGCCATGGGGCTAGGGGCCTACGAGCAGTACTTC | CASSAMGLGAYEQYF
NA | many | 14 | TRBJ1-2 | TRBV10-2 | TGCGCCAGCAGTGAGACAGGGAGGGCCTATGGCTACACCTTC | CASSETGRAYGYTF
NA | few | 12 | TRBJ2-5 | TRBV29-1 | TGCAGCGTTGGCGGAATCCAAGAGACCCAGTACTTC | CSVGGIQETQYF
TRBD2 | few | 14 | TRBJ2-2 | TRBV20-1 | TGCAGTGCTAGTCCTAGCGGGAGTGGCGGGGAGCTGTTTTTT | CSASPSGSGGELFF
NA | NA | 15 | TRBJ2-3 | TRBV12-3/TRBV12-4 | TGTGCCAGCAGCCGTACGACAGAGCGCACAGATACGCAGTATTTT | CASSRTTERTDTQYF
NA | few | 14 | TRBJ1-2 | TRBV18 | TGTGCCAGCTCACCCCCCGTGCAGAACTATGGCTACACCTTC | CASSPPVQNYGYTF